The 5 T cell receptor beta chains in this list originate from one sample, sequenced in a study of PD-1 blockade in classical Hodgkin lymphoma. Clones were sequenced by immunoSEQ multiplex PCR, and TCRdb holds only the in-frame ones, with some missing. Of some 28,000 clones listed, 70% to 90% are singletons. Specified time point: newly diagnosed, previously untreated cHL patient sample. Thawed PBMCs were the source of CD4+ T cells, purified by magnetic negative selection. The specimen sequenced was CD4+ T cells from blood. These TCRs come from a human donor with classical Hodgkin lymphoma.

The chain is built from TRBV28 and TRBJ2-1, with TRBD2 matching 10 bases. Germline V lookup: CDR1 MDHEN, CDR2 SYDVKM. The CDR3 totals 20 residues. The junction had 21 bases not matched to a gene; V was cut back by 6 bases and J by 4 bases. The CDR3 loop reads CASRPPTGLAGADRYNEQFF. In DNA, the CDR3 is TGTGCCAGCAGACCTCCGACAGGGCTAGCGGGAGCGGATCGGTACAATGAGCAGTTCTTC.

The V gene is TRBV7-2, the J gene TRBJ1-2, with D possibly matching TRBD1 (6 bases). Germline loops: CDR1 SGHTA, CDR2 FQGNSA. The CDR3 consists of 15 residues. Trimming removed 4 bases from V and 8 bases from J, with 20 bases in between. The CDR3 reads CASSYSGSWGQGYTF. CDR3 DNA: TGTGCCAGCAGCTACTCCGGTTCCTGGGGGCAAGGCTACACCTTC.

This clone occurred once. The chain is built from TRBV5-4 and TRBJ1-3; 7 nucleotides match TRBD1. With 3 bases clipped from V and 0 bases from J, the junction kept 3 bases outside the gene matches. The CDR3 consists of 15 residues. The V gene's germline CDR1 is SGHNT and CDR2 YYREEE (reference sequence). The CDR3 spells CASSYRGSSGNTIYF. The DNA for the CDR3 is TGTGCCAGCAGCTACAGGGGAAGCTCTGGAAACACCATATATTTT. Full variable domain (outside the CDR3, taken from reference TRBV5-4 and TRBJ1-3): ETGVTQSPTHLIKTRGQQVTLRCSSQSGHNTVSWYQQALGQGPQFIFQYYREEENGRGNFPPRFSGLQFPNYSSELNVNALELDDSALYLCASSYRGSSGNTIYFGEGSWLTVV.

This clone turned up a few times. This chain uses TRBV9 with TRBJ2-2, with a possible D match to TRBD2 (6 bases). This CDR3 has 16 residues. Trimming stripped 1 base from V and 7 bases from J, with 17 bases between. Germline lookup yields CDR1 SGDLS and CDR2 YYNGEE. The CDR3 DNA is TGTGCCAGCAGCGTATCGAGTAGCGGAGAATTCGGGGAGCTGTTTTTT. The encoded protein is CASSVSSSGEFGELFF.

The V gene is TRBV10-3, the J gene TRBJ1-1; TRBD1 aligns across 7 bases. Germline CDR1 reads ENHRY; CDR2 reads SYGVKD. The CDR3 length is 14 residues. The ends lost 4 bases at V and 3 bases at J; junction bases unmatched: 5. The CDR3 DNA is TGTGCCATCAGTGGGAGGGGGCTTGACACTGAAGCTTTCTTT. It yields the protein CAISGRGLDTEAFF.